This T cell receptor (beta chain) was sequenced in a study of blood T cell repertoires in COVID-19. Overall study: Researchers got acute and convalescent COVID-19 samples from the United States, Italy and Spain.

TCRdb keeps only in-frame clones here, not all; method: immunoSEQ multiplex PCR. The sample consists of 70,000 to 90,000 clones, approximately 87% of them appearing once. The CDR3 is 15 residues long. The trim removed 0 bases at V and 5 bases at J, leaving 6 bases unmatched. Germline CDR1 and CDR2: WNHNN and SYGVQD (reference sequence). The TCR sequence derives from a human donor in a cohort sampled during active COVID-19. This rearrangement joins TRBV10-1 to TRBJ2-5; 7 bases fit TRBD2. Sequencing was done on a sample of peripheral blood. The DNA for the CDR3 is TGCGCCAGCAGTGAGTCGAGGGACGGGGGGGAGACCCAGTACTTC. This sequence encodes CASSESRDGGETQYF.